This T cell receptor beta chain was observed in a study of blood T cell repertoires in COVID-19. Study overall: Material from acute and convalescent COVID-19 was sourced from the United States, Italy and Spain.

The repertoire was sequenced with immunoSEQ multiplex PCR; TCRdb's copy has only in-frame clones and lacks some. The repertoire holds just over 95,000 clones, with roughly 82% as singletons. The TCR was taken from a man older than 75 with acute or convalescent COVID-19. The sequenced material came from peripheral blood.

In nucleotides, the CDR3 is TGTGCCAGCAGAGTCGGTAGCGGGGGGCTCAAAAATGAGCAGTTCTTC. It codes for CASRVGSGGLKNEQFF. This sequence joins TRBV27 and TRBJ2-1, with 10 bases fitting TRBD2. Germline loops: CDR1 MNHEY, CDR2 SMNVEV (reference sequence). The CDR3 is 16 amino acids. V dropped 6 bases and J dropped 7; count of bases not matched to a gene: 12.